Following are 21 T cell receptor beta chains from one sample sequenced in a study of spatial heterogeneity in lung cancer. Study-wide results and caveats: Tumors with more nonsynonymous mutations had more expanded intratumoral alpha and beta TCRs.

Using its own MiXCR run on the 5' RACE reads, TCRdb lists one record per CDR3 protein. The table records around 7,500 distinct CDR3 sequences, less than 3.5% of them present only once. Indicated time point: sample taken at primary tumor resection. These TCRs' antigens remain unknown. Sequencing used lung tumor tissue, obtained at surgery. The receptors shown here come from a male donor with early-stage non-small cell lung cancer.

This clonotype is termed medium-sized. This chain joins TRBV29-1 and TRBJ2-7; D not certain. Germline CDR1 SQVTM, CDR2 ANQGSEA. V was cut by 6 bases and J by 6 bases, with 12 bases left in between. CDR3 length equals 11 residues. The CDR3 coding sequence is TGCAGCGTCGGTGACGGTGCCGAGCAGTACTTC. It translates to CSVGDGAEQYF.

There are many counts of this clonotype. V usage is TRBV6-6 and J usage is TRBJ1-2, with D hard to call. V lost 6 bases and J lost 2, with 13 bases in between. Per germline, CDR1 MNHNY and CDR2 SVGAGI (reference sequence). The CDR3 totals 14 residues. CDR3 residues: CASRTYGGNYGYTF. The CDR3 DNA follows: TGTGCCAGCAGGACATACGGAGGCAACTATGGCTACACCTTC.

This clonotype was recorded at least ten times. The chain links TRBV12-3 or TRBV12-4 to TRBJ1-1; 10 nucleotides agree with TRBD1. The ends lost 6 bases at V and 2 bases at J; junction bases unmatched: 3. The CDR3 sequence is 14 residues long. The CDR3 loop is CASSTTGGNTEAFF. The CDR3 DNA reads TGTGCCAGCAGCACGACAGGGGGCAACACTGAAGCTTTCTTT.

This clonotype was observed many times. The chain has TRBV30 and TRBJ1-1, with D hard to call. V shed 2 bases and J shed 8 bases, with 15 bases lying between them. CDR3 length: 13 amino acids. Germline CDR1 reads GTSNPN; CDR2 reads SVGIG (reference sequence). CDR3 bases: TGTGCCTGGAGTTTTCCCGGACGGAGAGAAGCTTTCTTT. As protein: CAWSFPGRREAFF. Full variable domain (rest looked up from reference TRBV30 and TRBJ1-1): SQTIHQWPATLVQPVGSPLSLECTVEGTSNPNLYWYRQAAGRGLQLLFYSVGIGQISSEVPQNLSASRPQDRQFILSSKKLLLSDSGFYLCAWSFPGRREAFFGQGTRLTVV.

To note about this clonotype: One base away lies a much larger clone, so this may be a sequencing read error. The chain carries TRBV10-3 and TRBJ2-1; tentative D call: TRBD2 (5 bases). This CDR3 contains 14 residues. The germline gives CDR1 ENHRY, CDR2 SYGVKD. V shed 2 bases and J shed 4 bases, with 9 bases lying between them. CDR3 DNA sequence: TGTGCCATCAGTGAGGAGGGAGAGTACAATGAGCAGTTCTTC. Its protein product is CAISEEGEYNEQFF.

By sample fraction, this clonotype is medium-sized (0.01 to 0.1%). The rearrangement uses TRBV12-3 or TRBV12-4 and TRBJ2-1; 8 bases fit TRBD2. V lost 6 bases and J lost 7; bases outside the gene matches: 14. The CDR3 sequence is 16 residues long. The CDR3 nucleotides read TGTGCCAGCAGCCAGATAGGCGGGACTAGAGGAAATGAGCAGTTCTTC. Translation gives CASSQIGGTRGNEQFF.

This clonotype has ten or more counts. V gene TRBV20-1 combines with J gene TRBJ1-2; weak D call: TRBD1 (6 bases). This CDR3 has 12 amino acids. Trimming cost V 6 bases and J 5 bases, with 13 bases left between them. CDR1 and CDR2 from the germline V gene are DFQATT and SNEGSKA (reference sequence). The CDR3 region is CSARGGNYGYTF. Written as DNA, the CDR3 is TGCAGTGCAAGGGGGGGGAATTATGGCTACACCTTC.

This clonotype has a count of ten or more. The chain uses TRBV5-1 and TRBJ2-5; D gene ambiguous. The germline gives CDR1 SGHRS, CDR2 YFSETQ. V was clipped by 4 bases and J by 5 bases, with 6 bases between them. The length of the CDR3 is 11 residues. CDR3 DNA sequence: TGCGCCAGCAGCGTCGACGAGACCCAGTACTTC. Translation: CASSVDETQYF.

The rearrangement uses TRBV7-3 and TRBJ2-3; the D is unclear. With 2 bases removed from V and 0 bases from J, the gap between germline ends came to 12 bases. The CDR3 totals 16 residues. From germline, CDR1 is SGHTA and CDR2 FQGTGA. CDR3 region: CASSLGPVGSTDTQYF. The CDR3 nucleotides read TGTGCCAGCAGCTTAGGGCCGGTTGGGAGCACAGATACGCAGTATTTT. Drawing the rest from reference TRBV7-3 and TRBJ2-3, the complete variable domain is GAGVSQTPSNKVTEKGKYVELRCDPISGHTALYWYRQSLGQGPEFLIYFQGTGAADDSGLPNDRFFAVRPEGSVSTLKIQRTERGDSAVYLCASSLGPVGSTDTQYFGPGTRLTVL.

This clonotype is labeled medium-sized. The chain combines TRBV9 with TRBJ1-3; 8 bases are a match to TRBD1. The V and J ends lost 3 bases and 4 bases, in that order; junction bases with no gene match: 3. This CDR3 region has 14 residues. Germline V gives CDR1 SGDLS, CDR2 YYNGEE. CDR3 sequence reads: CASSEGDRGNTIYF. CDR3 nucleotide sequence: TGTGCCAGCAGCGAGGGGGACAGGGGAAACACCATATATTTT.

At least ten counts were recorded for this clonotype. The V gene is TRBV11-2, the J gene TRBJ2-4; D perhaps matches TRBD1 (5 bases). CDR3 length equals 15 residues. V shed 0 bases and J shed 0 bases, with 6 bases lying between them. Per the germline V gene, CDR1 is SGHAT and CDR2 is FQNNGV. The chain's CDR3 is CASSLETGAKNIQYF. For the CDR3, the DNA is TGTGCCAGCAGCTTAGAAACAGGAGCCAAAAACATTCAGTACTTC.

This clonotype has more than one count but fewer than ten. This chain links TRBV9 with TRBJ1-3; D not resolved. The CDR3 sequence is 17 residues long. V lost 3 bases, J lost 2 bases, and 18 bases lay in between. Per germline, CDR1 SGDLS and CDR2 YYNGEE. Written as DNA, the CDR3 is TGTGCCAGCAGCGCCGGCCCCGGGTATGAAGCTGGAAACACCATATATTTT. It is translated as CASSAGPGYEAGNTIYF.

Turning to this clonotype: A much larger clone sits a single nucleotide away, making a read error possible. J is TRBJ1-2 and V is TRBV20-1; D not resolved. This CDR3 region has 12 residues. Germline V CDR1 and CDR2: DFQATT, SNEGSKA (reference sequence). CDR3 region: CSVTEVAYGYNF. The CDR3 DNA is TGCAGTGTCACAGAGGTTGCATATGGCTACAACTTC.

There are many counts of this clonotype. V and J are TRBV6-1 and TRBJ2-7, with 8 bases matching TRBD2. This CDR3 is built from 13 residues. V gave up 7 bases and J gave up 4 bases; unmatched junction bases: 6. Germline CDR1 is MNHNS and CDR2 is SASEGT. CDR3 protein: CASNQREQYEQYF. Written as DNA, the CDR3 is TGTGCCAGCAACCAGCGGGAGCAATACGAGCAGTACTTC.

A remark on this clonotype: A much larger clone differs by one base, so this may be a read error. The genes are TRBV12-3 or TRBV12-4 and TRBJ1-2; the match to TRBD1 covers 7 bases. The CDR3 sequence is 14 residues long. The chain's CDR3 is CASTPGQVHYGYNF. In nucleotides, the CDR3 is TGTGCCAGCACCCCCGGACAGGTCCACTATGGCTACAACTTC.

This clonotype was observed many times. The chain uses TRBV6-2 or TRBV6-3 and TRBJ1-2; weak D call: TRBD1 (5 bases). The CDR3 has 13 amino acids. Deletions cut 5 bases from V and 0 bases from J, with 7 bases between. The germline CDR1 and CDR2 sequences are MNHEY and SVGEGT. The CDR3 loop reads CASSLGANYGYTF. The CDR3 region has the DNA TGTGCCAGCAGTCTGGGGGCTAACTATGGCTACACCTTC.

This clonotype is medium-sized within its sample. This chain links TRBV7-2 with TRBJ1-1; D is ambiguous. V lost 8 bases, J lost 2 bases, and 15 bases lay in between. The CDR3 is 14 amino acids. The germline V gene encodes CDR1 SGHTA and CDR2 FQGNSA. The DNA of the CDR3 is TGTGCCAGCGTATCGTTGGCAGGTAACACTGAAGCTTTCTTT. Protein product: CASVSLAGNTEAFF.

This clonotype was observed many times. The chain combines TRBV27 with TRBJ2-7; 7 bases fit TRBD1. Looked up from germline, CDR1 is MNHEY and CDR2 is SMNVEV (reference sequence). The CDR3 length is 15 residues. The trim removed 6 bases at V and 2 bases at J, leaving 10 bases unmatched. The CDR3 sequence: CASSLKPGQPYEQYF. CDR3 bases: TGTGCCAGCAGCTTAAAACCGGGACAGCCCTACGAGCAGTACTTC.

This clonotype was detected many times. J is TRBJ1-2 and V is TRBV6-5; 9 bases line up with TRBD1. J lost 3 bases, V lost 3 bases, and 5 bases had no gene match. The CDR3 covers 15 residues. The V gene's germline CDR1 is MNHEY and CDR2 SVGAGI. CDR3 nucleotides: TGTGCCAGCAGTTATTCTCACAGGGGGCACTATGGCTACACCTTC. As protein: CASSYSHRGHYGYTF.

Concerning this clonotype: This may be a read error: a much more frequent sequence differs by one nucleotide. V is TRBV24-1 and J is TRBJ2-7; D is possibly TRBD2 (6 bases). Trimming removed 9 bases from V and 6 bases from J, with 14 bases in between. The CDR3 has 12 amino acids. The V gene's germline CDR1 is KGHDR and CDR2 SFDVKD. The CDR3 DNA reads TGTGCCACCGGGAGGACCGAAGGCGAGCAGTACTTC. Protein: CATGRTEGEQYF.

For this clonotype: A much larger clone sits a single nucleotide away, making a read error possible. Here the CDR3 reads CASSRRDSWNTEAFF. CDR3 coding DNA: TGTGCCAGCAGCCGCAGGGACAGCTGGAACACTGAAGCTTTCTTT. The rearrangement links TRBV7-8 to TRBJ1-1; TRBD1 aligns across 7 bases. CDR3 length equals 15 residues. After removal of 5 bases from V and 1 base from J, the junction contained 7 bases not matched to a gene. The V gene's germline CDR1 is SGHVS and CDR2 FQNEAQ.